This T cell receptor beta chain was recovered during a study of spatial heterogeneity in lung cancer. In the study overall: The count of detected beta-chain sequences consistently exceeded that of alpha-chain sequences. Study-wide findings and caveats: Detection of ubiquitous tumor TCRs in blood was higher at resection than follow-up.

The CDR3 is 14 amino acids. CDR1 MDHEN and CDR2 SYDVKM come from the germline V gene. The ends were cut back, 7 bases at V and 10 bases at J, with 22 bases in the middle. Stated time point: sample taken at primary tumor resection. Sequencing was performed on whole RNA extracted from tumor and nontumor lung tissue, or from frozen PBMC, and the material was left unsorted. This clonotype was seen many times. Antigen: not known. Every TCR cDNA molecule bore a unique molecular identifier. TCRdb re-called the 5' RACE reads through MiXCR, storing one row per CDR3 protein. The table records about 23,000 distinct CDR3 sequences, roughly 4.5% of them present only once.

Here the sequenced sample was PBMCs, taken at surgery. The receptor comes from a male donor with early-stage non-small cell lung cancer. The chain joins TRBV28 to TRBJ1-1; no definite D call. The DNA for the CDR3 is TGTGCCAGCACACTAGGTACGCCCCTACGGGGAGCTTTCTTT. Its protein is CASTLGTPLRGAFF.